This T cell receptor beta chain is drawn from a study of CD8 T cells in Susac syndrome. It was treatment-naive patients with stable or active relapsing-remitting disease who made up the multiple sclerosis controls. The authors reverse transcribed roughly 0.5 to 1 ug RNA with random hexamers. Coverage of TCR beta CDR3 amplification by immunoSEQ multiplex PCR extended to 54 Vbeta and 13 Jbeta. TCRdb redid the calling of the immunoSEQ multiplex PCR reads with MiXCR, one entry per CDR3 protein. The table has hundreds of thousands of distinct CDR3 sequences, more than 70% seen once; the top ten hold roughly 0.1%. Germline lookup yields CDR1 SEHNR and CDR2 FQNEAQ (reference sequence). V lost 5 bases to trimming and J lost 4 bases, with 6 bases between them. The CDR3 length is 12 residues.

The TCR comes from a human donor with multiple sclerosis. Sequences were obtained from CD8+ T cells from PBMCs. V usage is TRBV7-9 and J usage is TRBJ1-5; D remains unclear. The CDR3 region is CASSLPNQPQHF. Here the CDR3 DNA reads TGTGCCAGCAGCCTGCCGAATCAGCCCCAGCATTTT.